A single sample is the source of the 9 T cell receptor beta chains below, sequenced in a study of cytomegalovirus exposure and HLA in healthy donors. 13 Jbeta primers and 60 Vbeta primers were used for the PCR. Measured with immunoSEQ multiplex PCR; TCRdb has only the in-frame clones, and not every one. The sample lists 190,000 or so clones, about 79% seen once, with 0.075% to 0.1% in the top ten. The sample consisted of PBMCs. The receptors derive from a boy younger than 10 in good health and CMV-seronegative.

The chain is built from TRBV9 and TRBJ2-7; 8 bases line up with TRBD2. The CDR3 contains 17 residues. Trimming removed 3 bases from V and 0 bases from J; junction bases left unmatched: 11. The germline V gene encodes CDR1 SGDLS and CDR2 YYNGEE. CDR3 residues: CASSAGAERGSSYEQYF. CDR3 DNA: TGTGCCAGCAGCGCGGGGGCGGAGCGGGGGAGCTCCTACGAGCAGTACTTC. Full variable domain (outside the CDR3, taken from reference TRBV9 and TRBJ2-7): DSGVTQTPKHLITATGQRVTLRCSPRSGDLSVYWYQQSLDQGLQFLIQYYNGEERAKGNILERFSAQQFPDLHSELNLSSLELGDSALYFCASSAGAERGSSYEQYFGPGTRLTVT.

The rearrangement links TRBV19 to TRBJ2-5; 7 bases agree with TRBD1. The ends lost 10 bases at V and 3 bases at J; junction bases unmatched: 8. Germline assignment: CDR1 LNHDA and CDR2 SQIVND (reference sequence). The CDR3 contains 13 residues. The CDR3 region is CATSPGQKETQYF. DNA for the CDR3: TGTGCCACCTCCCCGGGACAGAAAGAGACCCAGTACTTC.

This chain uses TRBV29-1 with TRBJ1-3; D is perhaps TRBD1 (5 bases). V was clipped by 4 bases and J by 0 bases, with 10 bases between them. CDR3 length equals 14 residues. CDR1 and CDR2 from the germline V gene are SQVTM and ANQGSEA. CDR3 amino acids: CSVGGTVSGNTIYF. CDR3 in DNA: TGCAGCGTTGGCGGGACGGTCTCTGGAAACACCATATATTTT.

This chain joins TRBV6-5 and TRBJ2-1; 8 bases align to TRBD2. Germline trimming cut 5 bases from V and 6 bases from J; bases unmatched to any gene: 6. Germline loops: CDR1 MNHEY, CDR2 SVGAGI. CDR3 length: 14 residues. The CDR3 loop reads CASSPAGETNEQFF. The DNA for the CDR3 is TGTGCCAGCAGTCCAGCGGGGGAGACCAATGAGCAGTTCTTC.

The chain combines TRBV28 with TRBJ2-2; D is ambiguous. The CDR3 has 13 residues. V shed 3 bases and J shed 7 bases, with 9 bases lying between them. Germline loops: CDR1 MDHEN, CDR2 SYDVKM. The CDR3: CASSFPRYGELFF. The CDR3 DNA is TGTGCCAGCAGTTTCCCCCGCTACGGGGAGCTGTTTTTT.

A few counts support this clone. This rearrangement joins TRBV2 to TRBJ1-1; TRBD1 might be the D (5 bases). V lost 4 bases and J lost 2, with 17 bases in between. This CDR3 is 16 amino acids long. Germline V CDR1 and CDR2: SNHLY, FYNNEI. For the CDR3, the DNA is TGTGCCAGCAGTGCCTCGCGGGGCTTGTTTAACACTGAAGCTTTCTTT. Protein product: CASSASRGLFNTEAFF.

This chain uses TRBV6-5 with TRBJ1-1; D gene ambiguous. Germline V CDR1 and CDR2: MNHEY, SVGAGI. Deletions cut 5 bases from V and 4 bases from J, with 5 bases between. This CDR3 has 11 residues. CDR3 DNA: TGTGCCAGCAGTCACGGCACTGAAGCTTTCTTT. It encodes CASSHGTEAFF.

CDR3 nucleotides: TGTGCCAGCAGCGTAGGGATTAGGGGGGAAGCTTTCTTT. It is translated as CASSVGIRGEAFF. V is TRBV9 and J is TRBJ1-1; tentatively, D is TRBD1 (6 bases). Germline CDR1 reads SGDLS; CDR2 reads YYNGEE. The V gene lost 0 bases and the J gene lost 8 bases, with 11 bases spanning the gap. The CDR3 totals 13 residues.

V and J are TRBV19 and TRBJ1-1, with D possibly TRBD1 on 5 matching bases. This CDR3 is built from 15 residues. CDR1 is LNHDA, CDR2 SQIVND, per germline (reference sequence). V dropped 4 bases and J dropped 6 bases, with 18 bases sitting between them. The CDR3 sequence: CASSSQPGIGAEAFF. The CDR3 DNA reads as TGTGCCAGTAGTAGCCAACCAGGGATCGGCGCTGAAGCTTTCTTT.